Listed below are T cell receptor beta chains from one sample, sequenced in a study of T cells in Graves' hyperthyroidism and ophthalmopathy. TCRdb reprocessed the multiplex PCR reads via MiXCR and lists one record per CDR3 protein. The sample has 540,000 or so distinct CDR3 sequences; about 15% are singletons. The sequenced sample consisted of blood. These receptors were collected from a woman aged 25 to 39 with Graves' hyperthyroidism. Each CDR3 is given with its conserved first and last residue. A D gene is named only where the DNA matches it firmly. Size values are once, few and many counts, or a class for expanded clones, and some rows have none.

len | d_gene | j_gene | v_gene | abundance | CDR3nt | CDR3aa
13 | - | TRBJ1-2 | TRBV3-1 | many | TGTGCCAGCAGCCAAGGACAGCCTGGAGGCTACACCTTC | CASSQGQPGGYTF
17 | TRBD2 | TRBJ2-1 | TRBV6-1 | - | TGTGCCAGCAGTCGGACTAGCGGGAGGGCTGGGGCCAATGAGCAGTTCTTC | CASSRTSGRAGANEQFF
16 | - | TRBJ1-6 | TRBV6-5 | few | TGTGCCAGCAGTTACTCCCAGGACGCAAGGGATTCACCCCTCCACTTT | CASSYSQDARDSPLHF
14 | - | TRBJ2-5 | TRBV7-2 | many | TGTGCCAGCAGGGAAAGAATAGCGGAAGAGACCCAGTACTTC | CASRERIAEETQYF
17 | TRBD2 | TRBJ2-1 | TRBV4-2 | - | TGTGCCAGCAGCCAAGCGGGACTAGCGGGTCCTCACAATGAGCAGTTCTTC | CASSQAGLAGPHNEQFF
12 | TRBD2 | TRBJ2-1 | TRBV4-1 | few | TGCGCCAGCAGTGGGGGGGATTATGAGCAGTTCTTC | CASSGGDYEQFF
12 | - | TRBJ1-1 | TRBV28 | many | TGTGCCAGCAGTCTGGAATCCCTCGGGGCTTTCTTT | CASSLESLGAFF
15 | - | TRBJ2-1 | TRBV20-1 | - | TGCAGTGCTGTCCCGCTCTTGAGCTCCTACAATGAGCAGTTCTTC | CSAVPLLSSYNEQFF
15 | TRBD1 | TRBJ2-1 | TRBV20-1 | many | TGCAGTGCTAACCTCCGGGACAGGGACTACAATGAGCAGTTCTTC | CSANLRDRDYNEQFF
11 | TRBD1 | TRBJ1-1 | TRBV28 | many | TGTGCCAGCAGAGGACAGGGGCAAGCTTTCTTT | CASRGQGQAFF
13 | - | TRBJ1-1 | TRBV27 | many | TGTGCCAGCAGTTTACAGCGTAACACTGAAGCTTTCTTT | CASSLQRNTEAFF
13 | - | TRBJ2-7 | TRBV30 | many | TGTGCCTGGACCGGGACTGCTTCCTACGAGCAGTACTTC | CAWTGTASYEQYF
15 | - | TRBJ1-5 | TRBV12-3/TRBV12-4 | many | TGTGCCAGCAGTGCGGGTATGGGGAGCAATCAGCCCCAGCATTTT | CASSAGMGSNQPQHF
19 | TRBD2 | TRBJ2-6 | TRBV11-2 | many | TGTGCCAGCAGCCCCCGCCTAGCGGGAGGGCCGGCGGGGGCCAACGTCCTGACTTTC | CASSPRLAGGPAGANVLTF
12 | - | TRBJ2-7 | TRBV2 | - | TGTGCCAGCAGGGATTTCGATTACGAGCAGTACTTC | CASRDFDYEQYF
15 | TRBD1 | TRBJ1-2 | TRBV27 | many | TGTGCCAGCACCGACACAGGCAGGGGGGGAAATGGCTACACCTTC | CASTDTGRGGNGYTF
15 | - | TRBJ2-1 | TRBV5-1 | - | TGCGCCAGCAGCTTGGCCGGGACCTTAGGAAATGAGCAGTTCTTC | CASSLAGTLGNEQFF
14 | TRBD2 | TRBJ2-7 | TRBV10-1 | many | TGCGCCAGCAAGACTAGCGGGAAGGTTGGCGAGCAGTACTTC | CASKTSGKVGEQYF
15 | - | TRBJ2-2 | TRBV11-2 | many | TGTGCCAGCAGCTTATGGGCGGAGAACACCGGGGAGCTGTTTTTT | CASSLWAENTGELFF
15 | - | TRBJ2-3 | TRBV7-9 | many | TGTGCCAGCAGCCTTAGGACAGAAGGCACAGATACGCAGTATTTT | CASSLRTEGTDTQYF
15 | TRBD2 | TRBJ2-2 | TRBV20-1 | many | TGCAGTGTTGATAGCGGGAGGGCCTTGGCCGGGGAGCTGTTTTTT | CSVDSGRALAGELFF
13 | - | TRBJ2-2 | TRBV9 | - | TGTGCCAGCAGCGTAGGAACCGCCGGGGAGCTGTTTTTT | CASSVGTAGELFF
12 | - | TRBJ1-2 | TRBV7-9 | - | TGTGCCAGCAGCTTCAGTTGGCATGGCTACACCTTC | CASSFSWHGYTF
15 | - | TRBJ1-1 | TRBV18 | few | TGTGCCAGCTCAGTTACCGGGACACCGAACACTGAAGCTTTCTTT | CASSVTGTPNTEAFF
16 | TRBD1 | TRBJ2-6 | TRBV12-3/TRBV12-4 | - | TGTGCCAGCAGTTTTATAGGGGGCGACGGGGCCAACGTCCTGACTTTC | CASSFIGGDGANVLTF
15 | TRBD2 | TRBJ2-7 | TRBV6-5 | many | TGTGCCAGCAGTTACGGTAGCGGGAGGATCTACGAGCAGTACTTC | CASSYGSGRIYEQYF
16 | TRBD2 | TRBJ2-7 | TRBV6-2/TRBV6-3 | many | TGTGCCAGCAGTTATCCACTAGCGGGATACTCCTACGAGCAGTACTTC | CASSYPLAGYSYEQYF
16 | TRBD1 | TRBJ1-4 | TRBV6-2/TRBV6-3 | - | TGTGCCAGCAGTTCGGGACCGGGACAGGTTAATGAAAAACTGTTTTTT | CASSSGPGQVNEKLFF
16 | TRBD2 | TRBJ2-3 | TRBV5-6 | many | TGTGCCAGCAGCTTGACTTTACTAGCGGGCACAGATACGCAGTATTTT | CASSLTLLAGTDTQYF
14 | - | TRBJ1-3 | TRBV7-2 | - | TGTGCCAGCAGCCCTCAGGGGCATGGAAACACCATATATTTT | CASSPQGHGNTIYF
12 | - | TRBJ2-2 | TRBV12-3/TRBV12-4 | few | TGTGCCAGCACCCCCCATGCCGGGGAGCTGTTTTTT | CASTPHAGELFF
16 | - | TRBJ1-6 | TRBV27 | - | TGTGCCAGCAGTACTCGGGCATATCCAAATAATTCACCCCTCCACTTT | CASSTRAYPNNSPLHF
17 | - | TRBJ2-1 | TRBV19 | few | TGTGCCAGTAGTATAGGCCTCAGGACCACTCGGAACAATGAGCAGTTCTTC | CASSIGLRTTRNNEQFF
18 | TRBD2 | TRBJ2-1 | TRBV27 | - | TGTGCCAGCAGCTTGGGACTAGCGGGAGGCCCCCATTACGATGAGCAGTTCTTC | CASSLGLAGGPHYDEQFF
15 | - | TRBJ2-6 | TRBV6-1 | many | TGTGCCAGCAGGGCCCTTTGGGTTGGGGCCAACGTCCTGACTTTC | CASRALWVGANVLTF
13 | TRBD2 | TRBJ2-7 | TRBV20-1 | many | TGCAGTGCTAACGGACTAGCGGTCTACGAGCAGTACTTC | CSANGLAVYEQYF
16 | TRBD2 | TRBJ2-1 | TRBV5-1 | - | TGCGCCAGCCGGAGAGCTAGCGGGAGAGGGGAGGATGAGCAGTTCTTC | CASRRASGRGEDEQFF
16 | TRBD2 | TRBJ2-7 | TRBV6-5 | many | TGTGCCAGCAGTTACGTATCCCAGCGGGAGTACCCCGAGCAGTACTTC | CASSYVSQREYPEQYF
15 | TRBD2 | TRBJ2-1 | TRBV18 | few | TGTGCCAGCTCACCAAGTGCAGCGGGAGTCAATGAGCAGTTCTTC | CASSPSAAGVNEQFF
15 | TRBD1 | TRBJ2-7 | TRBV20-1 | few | TGCAGTGCCATCATCCGGGACAGACACTCCTACGAGCAGTACTTC | CSAIIRDRHSYEQYF
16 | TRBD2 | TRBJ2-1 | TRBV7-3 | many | TGTGCCAGCAGCCCACAGGGAGCGGGAGGATACAATGAGCAGTTCTTC | CASSPQGAGGYNEQFF
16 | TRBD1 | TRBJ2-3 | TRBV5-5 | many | TGTGCCAGCAGCTCCTCCCAGGGGGCTTACACAGATACGCAGTATTTT | CASSSSQGAYTDTQYF
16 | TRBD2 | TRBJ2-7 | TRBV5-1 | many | TGCGCCAGCAGCTTGGCAACTAGCGCCGGTCTTTCGGAGCAGTACTTC | CASSLATSAGLSEQYF
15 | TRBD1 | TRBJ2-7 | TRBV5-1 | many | TGCGCCAGCAGCCCCGGGGGACAGGGAAGAAGGGAGCAGTACTTC | CASSPGGQGRREQYF
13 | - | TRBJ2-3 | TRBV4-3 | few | TGCGCCAGCGGGGACTGGAACACAGATACGCAGTATTTT | CASGDWNTDTQYF
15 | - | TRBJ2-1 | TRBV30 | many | TGTGCCTGGTTGAGGGGCAGACCCCGCGACAATGAGCAGTTCTTC | CAWLRGRPRDNEQFF